This paragraph covers one TCR beta chain sequence. Its antigen specificity is not known. Base qualities are not provided; no much larger clone lies one nucleotide away. Each collaborating institution followed its own protocols to collect whole blood in K2EDTA tubes. For TCRbeta analysis, collaborator samples were shipped as frozen whole blood, as isolated PBMCs, or as DNA extracted from either sample type. TCRbeta CDR3 regions were amplified from genomic DNA by means of the immunoSEQ Assay, a bias-controlled multiplex PCR. The authors processed their data as follows. The number of nucleated cells in each sample was estimated by amplification of reference gene primers within the assay. To quantify the absolute abundance of each unique TCRbeta CDR3 rearrangement, sequence reads were collapsed and filtered. For each sample, productive Simpson clonality was calculated as the square root of Simpson's diversity index over productive rearrangements. The clones in this table, taken by TCRdb from immuneACCESS, are in-frame only. Not every clone is retained; where verified, under half of the shortfall comes from an unresolved V gene, and the cause of the rest is unknown. Clonal size and the V and J genes are those of that table, whereas D and trimming came from the DNA. Across this sample there are 90,000 to 130,000 clones, with approximately 78% seen only once. The ten largest clones add up to 7% to 9% of the sample.

This sample is part of a study of blood T cell repertoires in COVID-19 (dated by TCRdb to 2018 to 2021). In the study overall: Samples from collaborators originated in the United States, Italy and Spain and spanned both the acute and convalescent phases of COVID-19. The prospective study material was composed of cDNA or gDNA derived from T cells, B-cell-depleted T cells, or PBMCs. Subjects who had been exposed to COVID-19, were actively infected with it, or had recovered from it provided the deeply sampled blood TCRbeta repertoires that made up the dataset. A freely available public database, intended as a resource for researchers studying the immune response to SARS-CoV-2, is where the repertoires were released. The samples were drawn from the first 160 participants of the ongoing ImmuneRACE study and from 1,254 subjects provided by 6 global collaborators. The sample metadata nearly always contained a de-identified subject ID, COVID-19 status, age in years and sex. Where available, HLA class I and class II types were taken from metadata supplied by the sample provider and were not determined by assay-based typing.

Taken from the germline V gene, the CDR1 and CDR2 loops are SGDLS and YYNGEE. Trimmed from V: 0 bases; trimmed from J: 7 bases; junction bases lacking a gene match: 12. There are 16 amino acids in the CDR3, from cysteine to phenylalanine inclusive. Only the CDR3 region is kept as DNA, spanning 48 bases read in frame from base 1. The investigation overall reported the following: How much clinical and demographic metadata was included differed by source and by participant, and the metadata was provided uncurated.

The sequenced sample was peripheral blood. The source of this sequence is an older man with acute or convalescent COVID-19. Recombination joined TRBV9 with TRBJ1-2; TRBD1 matches 7 bases in the middle. The nucleotides read TGTGCCAGCAGCGTAGGACAGGGTCTACCGTTGGGTGGCTACACCTTC. Its protein product is CASSVGQGLPLGGYTF.